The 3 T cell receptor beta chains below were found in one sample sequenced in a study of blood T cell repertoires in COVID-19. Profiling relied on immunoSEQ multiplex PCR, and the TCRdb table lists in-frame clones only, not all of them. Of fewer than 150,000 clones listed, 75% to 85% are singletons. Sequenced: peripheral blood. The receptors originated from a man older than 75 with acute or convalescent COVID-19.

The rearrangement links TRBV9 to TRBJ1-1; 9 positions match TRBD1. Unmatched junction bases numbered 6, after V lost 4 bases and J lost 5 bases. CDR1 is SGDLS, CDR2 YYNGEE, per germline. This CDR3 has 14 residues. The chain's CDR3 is CASSLGQGWTEAFF. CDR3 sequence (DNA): TGTGCCAGCAGCTTAGGACAGGGGTGGACTGAAGCTTTCTTT.

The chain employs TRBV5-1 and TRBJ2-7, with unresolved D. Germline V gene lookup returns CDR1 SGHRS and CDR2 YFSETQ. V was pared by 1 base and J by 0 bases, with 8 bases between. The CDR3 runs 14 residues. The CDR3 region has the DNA TGCGCCAGCAGCTTGAGGTCTAGCTCCTACGAGCAGTACTTC. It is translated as CASSLRSSSYEQYF.

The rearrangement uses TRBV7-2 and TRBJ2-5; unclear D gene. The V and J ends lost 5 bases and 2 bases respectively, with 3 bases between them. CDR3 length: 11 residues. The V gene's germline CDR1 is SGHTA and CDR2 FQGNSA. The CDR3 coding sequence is TGTGCCAGCAGCCGTCAAGAGACCCAGTACTTC. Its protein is CASSRQETQYF.